This TCR beta chain was identified during a study of blood T cell repertoires in COVID-19. The wider study: Sources were T cells, B-cell-depleted T cells, or PBMCs; the material itself was cDNA or gDNA.

As handled by the study authors: By means of reference gene primer amplification, nucleated cell counts were estimated. Profiled with immunoSEQ multiplex PCR; TCRdb holds only in-frame clones, not every one. The DNA gave D and trimming, while V, J and clone size come from that table. The data hold tens of thousands of clones, with roughly 80% observed a single time. CDR1 is SGHRS, CDR2 YFSETQ, per germline. V gave up 3 bases and J gave up 0 bases, with 15 bases separating them. The CDR3 has 16 residues. Input material: peripheral blood. This sequence joins TRBV5-1 and TRBJ1-1; perhaps TRBD1 as D (6 bases). This clonotype was sampled from a woman in her fifties or sixties with acute or convalescent COVID-19. In DNA form, the CDR3 reads TGCGCCAGCAGCTCTCAAGGGACATTTGTGAACACTGAAGCTTTCTTT. This encodes CASSSQGTFVNTEAFF.